This TCR beta chain was sequenced in a study of OX40 agonist ivuxolimab in advanced cancers. The overall study: The drug used for patients, ivuxolimab, was an agonistic anti-OX40 (CD134) antibody.

Study-level findings and limits: Relative to CD4+, CD8+ T cells held more expanded clones on average.

This clone was detected only once. Its target is not known. Libraries were prepared by immunoSEQ multiplex PCR; TCRdb keeps only in-frame clonotypes and omits some of them. The sample shows tens of thousands of clones, around 78% of them seen only once. Systemic immunosuppression or a history of autoimmune disease excluded patients. CDR3 length: 21 amino acids. V was pared by 6 bases and J by 0 bases, with 20 bases of the junction left unmatched. Germline V gene lookup returns CDR1 SNHLY and CDR2 FYNNEI. The sequences come from CD4+ or CD8+ T cells sorted from blood, collected in a trial of the OX40 agonist ivuxolimab. The TCR originated in an adult with an advanced solid tumor such as melanoma, head and neck, liver or kidney cancer. The chain uses TRBV2 and TRBJ1-3, with 10 bases matching TRBD1. CDR3 residues: CASRSRGWKTGGESSGNTIYF. CDR3 in DNA: TGTGCCAGCAGATCGAGGGGTTGGAAGACAGGGGGCGAAAGCTCTGGAAACACCATATATTTT.